One and the same sample provided the 24 T cell receptor beta chains below, sequenced in a study of blood T cell repertoires in COVID-19. Profiling relied on immunoSEQ multiplex PCR, and the TCRdb table lists in-frame clones only, not all of them. Among about 210,000 clones listed, less than 90% were seen once. Sequencing input: peripheral blood. The receptor set was obtained from a man in his forties with acute or convalescent COVID-19.

The CDR3 region has the DNA TGCGCCAGCAGCGGTTCCGCCGCGGGGAACTATGGCTACACCTTC. It is translated as CASSGSAAGNYGYTF. The chain is built from TRBV5-1 and TRBJ1-2; D is unclear. The germline V gene has CDR1 SGHRS and CDR2 YFSETQ. V was clipped by 4 bases and J by 2 bases, with 15 bases between them. The CDR3 is 15 amino acids.

The gene calls are TRBV27 and TRBJ2-1; TRBD2 aligns across 11 bases. This CDR3 is 14 amino acids long. Germline loops: CDR1 MNHEY, CDR2 SMNVEV (reference sequence). Germline trimming cut 7 bases from V and 5 bases from J; bases unmatched to any gene: 4. This CDR3 is CASTPGLADNEQFF. DNA for the CDR3: TGTGCCAGCACCCCGGGACTAGCGGACAATGAGCAGTTCTTC.

The chain recombines TRBV5-6 with TRBJ2-3; 11 nucleotides line up with TRBD1. The CDR3 has 11 amino acids. J was trimmed by 14 bases and V by 3 bases; bases with no gene match: 2. The germline V gene has CDR1 SGHDT and CDR2 YYEEEE. The DNA for the CDR3 is TGTGCCAGCAGCTCCGGGACAGGGGGGTATTTT. Amino acid sequence: CASSSGTGGYF.

The chain couples TRBV7-9 to TRBJ2-7; a weak D match, TRBD1 (5 bases). The CDR3 loop spans 14 amino acids. The ends were cut back, 4 bases at V and 4 bases at J, with 14 bases in the middle. Per germline, CDR1 SEHNR and CDR2 FQNEAQ (reference sequence). CDR3 in DNA: TGTGCCAGCAGCTCCGATCTACAGGATTACGAGCAGTACTTC. Protein: CASSSDLQDYEQYF.

This clone was recorded at least ten times. The rearrangement uses TRBV2 and TRBJ2-7; 12 positions match TRBD1. The CDR3 is 18 amino acids. Germline CDR1 reads SNHLY; CDR2 reads FYNNEI. Trimming removed 6 bases from V and 3 bases from J; junction bases left unmatched: 15. The DNA of the CDR3 is TGTGCCAGCAGGGGAGTCCCGGGACAGGGGGCAGTGGACTACGAGCAGTACTTC. Protein product: CASRGVPGQGAVDYEQYF.

The rearrangement uses TRBV4-1 and TRBJ2-7, with D possibly matching TRBD1 (5 bases). The V end was cut by 0 bases, the J end by 3 bases, with 9 bases between. The germline CDR1 and CDR2 sequences are MGHRA and YSYEKL. The CDR3 spans 14 residues. In nucleotides, the CDR3 is TGCGCCAGCAGCCAAGACAGGGTGGACTACGAGCAGTACTTC. It yields the protein CASSQDRVDYEQYF.

This sequence joins TRBV28 and TRBJ1-6, with 9 bases fitting TRBD1. The V gene's germline CDR1 is MDHEN and CDR2 SYDVKM. The CDR3 consists of 14 residues. V lost 5 bases, J lost 10 bases, and 6 bases stayed unmatched. The CDR3 is CASSRDRVGSPLHF. Written as DNA, the CDR3 is TGTGCCAGCAGTCGGGACAGGGTGGGCTCACCCCTCCACTTT.

The chain combines TRBV6-5 with TRBJ1-2; possible D gene TRBD1, 5 bases. CDR3 size: 13 residues. The germline V gene has CDR1 MNHEY and CDR2 SVGAGI. V shed 10 bases and J shed 1 base, with 13 bases lying between them. DNA for the CDR3: TGTGCCACGGGGGTGGCAGTTAACTATGGCTACACCTTC. This gives the protein CATGVAVNYGYTF.

The genes are TRBV28 and TRBJ2-1; 7 bases fit TRBD1. The CDR3 extends over 16 amino acids. Germline loops: CDR1 MDHEN, CDR2 SYDVKM. V trimming: 6 bases; J trimming: 3 bases; junction bases outside the gene matches: 11. The CDR3 loop is CASSRSDRALYNEQFF. Here the CDR3 DNA reads TGTGCCAGCAGCCGCTCCGACAGGGCCCTCTACAATGAGCAGTTCTTC.

This sequence joins TRBV6-5 and TRBJ2-1; TRBD1 agrees at 7 bases. V was pared by 6 bases and J by 3 bases, with 8 bases of the junction left unmatched. CDR3 length: 15 amino acids. Germline V gene data show CDR1 as MNHEY and CDR2 as SVGAGI. In nucleotides, the CDR3 is TGTGCCAGCAGCCCAGACAGGGCAAACTACAATGAGCAGTTCTTC. Its protein product is CASSPDRANYNEQFF.

CDR3 protein: CASTGGRNYNEQFF. In nucleotides, the CDR3 is TGTGCCTCCACAGGGGGGAGGAACTACAATGAGCAGTTCTTC. The chain joins TRBV18 to TRBJ2-1, with 8 bases matching TRBD1. Germline CDR1 KGHSH, CDR2 LQKENI. Losses at the gene ends were 11 bases for V and 3 bases for J; bases not matched to a gene: 9. The CDR3 has 14 residues.

The chain carries TRBV28 and TRBJ1-1; maybe TRBD1 (5 bases). The CDR3 has 13 residues. Trimming removed 5 bases at V and 4 bases at J, with 11 bases between. Germline values: CDR1 MDHEN, CDR2 SYDVKM. CDR3 protein: CASSVVGRTEAFF. The CDR3 DNA is TGTGCCAGCAGTGTAGTGGGGCGCACTGAAGCTTTCTTT. The full variable domain, rest sourced from reference TRBV28 and TRBJ1-1, is DVKVTQSSRYLVKRTGEKVFLECVQDMDHENMFWYRQDPGLGLRLIYFSYDVKMKEKGDIPEGYSVSREKKERFSLILESASTNQTSMYLCASSVVGRTEAFFGQGTRLTVV.

The chain recombines TRBV28 with TRBJ2-7; 9 bases map to TRBD1. V shed 2 bases, J shed 2 bases, and the junction held 7 bases outside the gene matches. CDR3 length: 16 amino acids. From germline, CDR1 is MDHEN and CDR2 SYDVKM. The CDR3 nucleotides are TGTGCCAGCAGTTTAAGTTACCGGACAGGGGCCTACGAGCAGTACTTC. Translation: CASSLSYRTGAYEQYF.

The chain employs TRBV28 and TRBJ2-3; 7 bases line up with TRBD1. The trim removed 6 bases at V and 7 bases at J, leaving 4 bases unmatched. Germline V gene sequence: CDR1 MDHEN, CDR2 SYDVKM. The CDR3 covers 12 residues. The CDR3 DNA reads as TGTGCCAGCAGGCAGGGGGAATATACGCAGTATTTT. Translating it yields CASRQGEYTQYF.

V usage is TRBV19 and J usage is TRBJ2-3; possibly TRBD1 for D (6 bases). Germline lookup yields CDR1 LNHDA and CDR2 SQIVND (reference sequence). The V and J ends lost 2 bases and 2 bases respectively, with 8 bases between them. This CDR3 has 14 residues. In DNA form, the CDR3 reads TGTGCCAGTAGTATAACAGGGCACACAGATACGCAGTATTTT. Protein product: CASSITGHTDTQYF.

The gene calls are TRBV7-9 and TRBJ1-4, with 9 bases lining up with TRBD1. CDR3 length equals 18 residues. The trim removed 2 bases at V and 5 bases at J, leaving 12 bases unmatched. The germline V gene encodes CDR1 SEHNR and CDR2 FQNEAQ (reference sequence). The CDR3 here is CASSLYVSTGGRNEKLFF. Here the CDR3 DNA reads TGTGCCAGCAGCTTATACGTAAGCACAGGGGGCCGGAATGAAAAACTGTTTTTT.

The chain uses TRBV7-8 and TRBJ2-5; TRBD1 might be the D (5 bases). CDR3 length: 16 residues. The germline V gene encodes CDR1 SGHVS and CDR2 FQNEAQ. V dropped 6 bases and J dropped 6 bases, with 23 bases sitting between them. CDR3 DNA sequence: TGTGCCAGCAGTTATCAGGGCGGACCCATGGGCAAGACCCAGTACTTC. This gives the protein CASSYQGGPMGKTQYF. Based on the CDR3 plus reference TRBV7-8 and TRBJ2-5, the full variable domain is GAGVSQSPRYKVAKRGQDVALRCDPISGHVSLFWYQQALGQGPEFLTYFQNEAQLDKSGLPSDRFFAERPEGSVSTLKIQRTQQEDSAVYLCASSYQGGPMGKTQYFGPGTRLLVL.

This chain links TRBV7-3 with TRBJ2-1, with 9 bases fitting TRBD2. Unmatched junction bases numbered 5, after V lost 2 bases and J lost 3 bases. This CDR3 is 16 amino acids long. Germline loops: CDR1 SGHTA, CDR2 FQGTGA. For the CDR3, the DNA is TGTGCCAGCAGCTTAGGTAGCGGGAGCAGCTACAATGAGCAGTTCTTC. Its translation: CASSLGSGSSYNEQFF.

This rearrangement joins TRBV7-8 to TRBJ2-3; TRBD2 is a possible D gene (6 bases). In germline, CDR1 is SGHVS, CDR2 FQNEAQ. The V and J ends lost 1 base and 4 bases respectively, with 15 bases between them. This CDR3 comprises 16 residues. CDR3: CASSLVGGIFADTQYF. CDR3 nucleotide sequence: TGTGCCAGCAGCTTAGTTGGAGGGATCTTCGCAGATACGCAGTATTTT.

The rearrangement uses TRBV7-8 and TRBJ2-1; 12 nucleotides agree with TRBD2. Germline lookup yields CDR1 SGHVS and CDR2 FQNEAQ. Unmatched junction bases numbered 8, after V lost 5 bases and J lost 9 bases. The CDR3 loop spans 15 amino acids. CDR3 bases: TGTGCCAGCAGCATTTCTAGCGGGGGGGCAGGTGAGCAGTTCTTC. This translates into CASSISSGGAGEQFF. Filled out from reference TRBV7-8 and TRBJ2-1, the complete variable domain reads GAGVSQSPRYKVAKRGQDVALRCDPISGHVSLFWYQQALGQGPEFLTYFQNEAQLDKSGLPSDRFFAERPEGSVSTLKIQRTQQEDSAVYLCASSISSGGAGEQFFGPGTRLTVL.

The chain employs TRBV3-1 (or the pseudogene TRBV3-2) and TRBJ1-1; D gene ambiguous. The CDR3 is made up of 14 amino acids. Germline CDR1 is LGHDT and CDR2 is YNNKEL (reference sequence). Deletions cut 2 bases from V and 4 bases from J, with 11 bases between. The DNA of the CDR3 is TGTGCCAGCAGCCAACAACCCACGGGCACTGAAGCTTTCTTT. Translated, it gives CASSQQPTGTEAFF.

This clone was seen just once. V is TRBV28 and J is TRBJ2-5; 12 nucleotides align to TRBD1. CDR1 is MDHEN and CDR2 is SYDVKM in the germline V gene. The CDR3 totals 14 residues. In DNA, the CDR3 is TGTGCAACCGGGACAGGGGGCGCTGTGGAGACCCAGTACTTC. The encoded protein is CATGTGGAVETQYF.

V and J are TRBV5-1 and TRBJ2-7, with a weak D call TRBD1 (6 bases). V was clipped by 0 bases and J by 3 bases, with 7 bases between them. Germline CDR1 and CDR2: SGHRS and YFSETQ. The CDR3 is 13 amino acids. CDR3 loop: CASSLDRVYEQYF. The CDR3 DNA is TGCGCCAGCAGCTTGGACAGGGTCTACGAGCAGTACTTC.

The rearrangement uses TRBV5-1 and TRBJ1-1; 11 bases are a match to TRBD1. After removal of 4 bases from V and 3 bases from J, the junction contained 5 bases not matched to a gene. CDR3 size: 15 residues. Germline values: CDR1 SGHRS, CDR2 YFSETQ. The CDR3 nucleotides are TGCGCCAGCAGCGTCGGGACAGGGGGATACACTGAAGCTTTCTTT. It is translated as CASSVGTGGYTEAFF.